A selection of T cell receptor beta chains follows, all from one sample in a study of blood T cell repertoires in COVID-19. The repertoire was sequenced with immunoSEQ multiplex PCR; TCRdb's copy has only in-frame clones and lacks some. The sample consists of 150,000 to 200,000 clones, 85% to 90% of them appearing once. Sequencing used peripheral blood. The receptors were gathered from a man in his late teens or twenties with active or convalescent COVID-19. CDR3s include the opening cysteine and the closing phenylalanine or tryptophan. The D gene is left open where the match is weak. Some rows have no size entry. The others give once, few or many, or a class for an expanded clone.

TRBJ1-2,TRBV28,few,-,TGTGCCAGCAGCATCTCCCAGGGTCTCTTAAGTGGCTACACCTTC,CASSISQGLLSGYTF
TRBJ1-5,TRBV6-5,-,-,TGTGCCAGCCATCAGAGCAGGGTTCAGCCCCAGCATTTT,CASHQSRVQPQHF
TRBJ1-2,TRBV12-3/TRBV12-4,few,-,TGTGCCAGCAACAGAGACAGAGAGGGCTACACCTTC,CASNRDREGYTF
TRBJ1-2,TRBV2,few,TRBD1,TGTGCCAGCAGTGAAGGTTGGGGACAGGGGGCCTATGGCTACACCTTC,CASSEGWGQGAYGYTF
TRBJ1-1,TRBV29-1,-,TRBD1,TGCAGCGTAAGTCCCGGGACAGCTGCTTCCGAAGCTTTCTTT,CSVSPGTAASEAFF
TRBJ1-1,TRBV6-5,-,TRBD1,TGTGCCAGCAAAGGACAGGGGGCACCCAGTGGAGCTTTCTTT,CASKGQGAPSGAFF
TRBJ2-1,TRBV19,-,TRBD2,TGTGCCAGTAGTTTAATAGCGGGGGGGCCCGCTGAGCAGTTCTTC,CASSLIAGGPAEQFF
TRBJ1-6,TRBV9,many,TRBD1,TGTGCCAGCAGCGGGGGACAGGGTGCGGAGTCACCCCTCCACTTT,CASSGGQGAESPLHF
TRBJ2-2,TRBV6-5,-,-,TGTGCCAGCAGTTACGTCAGGGCCGGCGGGGAGCTGTTTTTT,CASSYVRAGGELFF
TRBJ1-5,TRBV27,-,-,TGTGCCAGCAGTTCCCGAGATCAGCCCCAGCATTTT,CASSSRDQPQHF
TRBJ2-6,TRBV19,few,-,TGTGCCAGTACCCAAGGGGGGGCGGCTGGGGCCAACGTCCTGACTTTC,CASTQGGAAGANVLTF
TRBJ1-2,TRBV24-1,few,-,TGTGCCACCAGTGATTGGACAGAGAACTATGGCTACACCTTC,CATSDWTENYGYTF
TRBJ2-3,TRBV5-1,-,TRBD2,TGCGCCAGCAGCTACGGGACTAGCGCGGGCACAGATACGCAGTATTTT,CASSYGTSAGTDTQYF
TRBJ1-5,TRBV5-8,-,-,TGTGCCAGCAGCTTGGCCTTTCGGGGAGGTCAGCCCCAGCATTTT,CASSLAFRGGQPQHF
TRBJ2-3,TRBV3-1/TRBV3-2,once,-,TGTGCCAGCAGCCAAGCTCAGAATACGCAGTATTTT,CASSQAQNTQYF
TRBJ1-2,TRBV29-1,-,TRBD1,TGCAGCACCGGACAGGGGGATAGAGGCTACACCTTC,CSTGQGDRGYTF
TRBJ1-5,TRBV4-1,few,-,TGCGCCAGCAGCCAAGATCAGGGGTCCAATCAGCCCCAGCATTTT,CASSQDQGSNQPQHF
TRBJ2-2,TRBV9,-,-,TGTGCCAGCAGCCCATCGGTGTACACCGGGGAGCTGTTTTTT,CASSPSVYTGELFF
TRBJ1-1,TRBV2,-,-,TGTGCCAGCAGTGCCGAACAGGCGATGAACACTGAAGCTTTCTTT,CASSAEQAMNTEAFF
TRBJ2-2,TRBV6-4,-,TRBD2,TGTGCCAGCAGTGTCGGACTAGCGGGGCCCGGGGAGCTGTTTTTT,CASSVGLAGPGELFF
TRBJ1-1,TRBV30,-,TRBD1,TGTGCCTCAAACAGGGGGATGAACACTGAAGCTTTCTTT,CASNRGMNTEAFF
TRBJ1-6,TRBV13,-,-,TGTGCCAGCAGCTTACAGGGGCATAATTCACCCCTCCACTTT,CASSLQGHNSPLHF
TRBJ2-1,TRBV21-1,-,-,TGTGCCAGCAGCATGACAGGGGCGGCGAATGAGCAGTTCTTC,CASSMTGAANEQFF
TRBJ2-7,TRBV4-3,-,-,TGCGCCAGCAGTCCACTACCCGACAGGCTTCGAGGAGAGCAGTACTTC,CASSPLPDRLRGEQYF